This T cell receptor beta chain was identified during a study of cytomegalovirus exposure and HLA in healthy donors (dated by TCRdb to about 2017). With respect to the entire study: The 500 to 700 repertoires of the first cohort and the roughly 120 validation repertoires were produced on the same platform, according to a later analysis. The study combined high-throughput TCR immunosequencing, statistical association of individual TCRs with disease status, and machine learning to predict cytomegalovirus infection status. The aim of the study was to test whether cataloging public T cell receptors could identify signatures of past pathogen exposure. A separate validation cohort of over 95 different subjects was used in addition to the approximately 610-subject first cohort.

A remark on this clone: This clone's antigen is unknown. A read error may produce the germline difference seen at one junction end.

Donors formed part of the validation cohort, which comprised 120 subjects and was distinct from the first cohort of 666 subjects. Counted from cysteine to phenylalanine, this CDR3 has 13 amino acids. The only DNA kept is the CDR3, 39 bases in frame from the first base. According to the germline V gene, CDR1 reads SGHRS and CDR2 reads YFSETQ. Overall results and qualifications from the work: According to the authors, the approach could potentially be generalized to other disease states and immunological phenotypes. All 120 or so repertoires were used to score co-occurrence in the validation cohort in a later analysis, because that analysis had no HLA typing for the cohort. Most TCR sequences were seen in very few donors, while some public TCRs were found in many individuals. In vitro tests confirmed that a few of the cytomegalovirus-associated TCR beta chains recognize cytomegalovirus antigens. In the study, 150 to 200 TCR beta chains were listed as associated with cytomegalovirus. Cytomegalovirus status was reported to be diagnosed by the classifier with high specificity and sensitivity in both the original and validation cohorts. In a later analysis, TCRs clustered in the first cohort were found to also tend to co-occur in the 130 or so validation repertoires, with 94% of cluster scores above 0.

Libraries were made using the immunoSEQ multiplex PCR assay. The study's processing was this. A statistical classification framework was developed to diagnose cytomegalovirus status using the catalog of TCR beta chain sequences. TCRdb provides this immuneACCESS table in a form limited to in-frame rearrangements. Some clones are lacking; in checked studies, under half of them reflect an unresolved V gene, and why the rest are absent is not known. For V, J and clone size, that table is used; D and trimming come from the DNA. This sample holds some 90,000 clones; about 96% were observed only once. The ten biggest clones cover 0.78% of the sample.

The sequenced sample was PBMCs. The sequence joins TRBV5-1 to TRBJ2-1, with no D gene named confidently. This TCR was sampled from a young man in good health and CMV-seronegative. The CDR3 reads CASSFYSNNEQFF. The bases read TGCGCCAGCAGCTTCTACTCCAACAATGAGCAGTTCTTC.